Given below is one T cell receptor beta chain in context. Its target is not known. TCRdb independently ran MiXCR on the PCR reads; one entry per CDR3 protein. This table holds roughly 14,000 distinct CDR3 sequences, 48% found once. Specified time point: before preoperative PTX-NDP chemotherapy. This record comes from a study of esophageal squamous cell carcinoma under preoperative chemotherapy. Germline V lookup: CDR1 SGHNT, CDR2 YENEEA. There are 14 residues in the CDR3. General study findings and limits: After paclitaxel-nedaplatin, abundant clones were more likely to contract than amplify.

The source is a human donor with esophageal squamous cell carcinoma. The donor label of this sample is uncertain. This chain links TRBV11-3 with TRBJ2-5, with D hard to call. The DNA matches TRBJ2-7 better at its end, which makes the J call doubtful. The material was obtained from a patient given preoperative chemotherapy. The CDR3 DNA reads TGTGCCAGCAGCTCCCAGCGAGTTACCTACGAGCAGTACTTC. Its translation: CASSSQRVTYEQYF.